This T cell receptor (beta chain) appears in the sequencing data of a study of CD8 T cells in ankylosing spondylitis. Germline V lookup: CDR1 KGHDR, CDR2 SFDVKD. The CDR3 is made up of 15 amino acids. Trimming shortened V by 0 bases and J by 7 bases, and 12 bases separated the two germline ends. TCRdb reprocessed the 5' RACE reads with MiXCR, giving one entry per CDR3 protein. The sample lists 300,000 to 400,000 distinct CDR3 sequences; around a tenth were seen once. Findings of the study overall: Seemingly distinctive of ankylosing spondylitis blood was a TCR beta motif formed by eight highly homologous variants.

Ten or more counts support this clonotype. Its target is not known. The chain is built from TRBV24-1 and TRBJ2-1; D is undetermined. The source of this sequence is a female donor with ankylosing spondylitis or in good health (not recorded which). The sequenced sample was blood, either unsorted or a sorted T cell fraction (not recorded which). DNA of the CDR3: TGTGCCACCAGTGATTTGGTTGGCAGAAGTAATGAGCAGTTCTTC. This sequence encodes CATSDLVGRSNEQFF.